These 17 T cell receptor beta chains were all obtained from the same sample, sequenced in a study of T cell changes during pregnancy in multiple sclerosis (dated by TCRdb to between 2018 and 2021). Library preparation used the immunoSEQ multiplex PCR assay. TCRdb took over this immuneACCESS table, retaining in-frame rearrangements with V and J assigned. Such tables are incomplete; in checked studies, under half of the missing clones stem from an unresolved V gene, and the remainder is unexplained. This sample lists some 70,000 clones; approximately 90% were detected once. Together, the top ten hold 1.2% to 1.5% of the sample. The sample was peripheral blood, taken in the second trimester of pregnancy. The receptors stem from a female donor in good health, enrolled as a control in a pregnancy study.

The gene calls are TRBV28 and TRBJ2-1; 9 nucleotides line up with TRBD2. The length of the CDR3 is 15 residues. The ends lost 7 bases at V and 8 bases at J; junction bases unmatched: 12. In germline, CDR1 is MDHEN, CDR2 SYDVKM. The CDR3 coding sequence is TGTGCCAGCAACTCAGAAGCGGGAGGCCTCGATGAGCAGTTCTTC. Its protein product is CASNSEAGGLDEQFF.

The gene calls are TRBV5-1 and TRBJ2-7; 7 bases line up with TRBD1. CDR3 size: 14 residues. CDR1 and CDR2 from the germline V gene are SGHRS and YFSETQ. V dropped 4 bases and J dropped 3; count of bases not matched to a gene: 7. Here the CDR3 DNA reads TGCGCCAGCAGCCAAGGGGACAGATACTACGAGCAGTACTTC. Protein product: CASSQGDRYYEQYF.

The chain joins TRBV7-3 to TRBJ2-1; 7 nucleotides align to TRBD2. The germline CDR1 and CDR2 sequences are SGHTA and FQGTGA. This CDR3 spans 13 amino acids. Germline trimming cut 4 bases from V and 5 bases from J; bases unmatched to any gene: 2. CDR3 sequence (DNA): TGTGCCAGCAGCTCTCTAGCGGACAATGAGCAGTTCTTC. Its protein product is CASSSLADNEQFF. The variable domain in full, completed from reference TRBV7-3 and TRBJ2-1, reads GAGVSQTPSNKVTEKGKYVELRCDPISGHTALYWYRQSLGQGPEFLIYFQGTGAADDSGLPNDRFFAVRPEGSVSTLKIQRTERGDSAVYLCASSSLADNEQFFGPGTRLTVL.

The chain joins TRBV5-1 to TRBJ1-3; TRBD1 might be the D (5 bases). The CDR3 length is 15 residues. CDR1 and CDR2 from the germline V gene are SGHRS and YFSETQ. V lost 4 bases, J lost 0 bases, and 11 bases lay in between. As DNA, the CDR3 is TGCGCCAGCAGCCCCGACAGACCCTCTGGAAACACCATATATTTT. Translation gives CASSPDRPSGNTIYF.

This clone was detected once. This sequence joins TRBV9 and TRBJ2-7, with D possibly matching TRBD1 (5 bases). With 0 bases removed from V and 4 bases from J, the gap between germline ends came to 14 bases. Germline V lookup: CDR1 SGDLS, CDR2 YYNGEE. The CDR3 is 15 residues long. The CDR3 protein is CASSVAADRRYEQYF. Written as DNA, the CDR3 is TGTGCCAGCAGCGTAGCAGCTGACAGAAGGTACGAGCAGTACTTC.

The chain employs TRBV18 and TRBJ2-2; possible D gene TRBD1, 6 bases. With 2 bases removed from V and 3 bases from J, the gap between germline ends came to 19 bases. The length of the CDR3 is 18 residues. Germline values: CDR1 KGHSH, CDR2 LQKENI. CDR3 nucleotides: TGTGCCAGCTCACCATTGTCGCGGCAGGGGTGGGACACCGGGGAGCTGTTTTTT. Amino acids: CASSPLSRQGWDTGELFF.

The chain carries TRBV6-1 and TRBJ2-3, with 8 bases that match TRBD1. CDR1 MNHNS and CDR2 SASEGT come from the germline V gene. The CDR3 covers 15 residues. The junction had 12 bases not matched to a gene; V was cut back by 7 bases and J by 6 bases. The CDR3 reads CASTPLRDRRDTQYF. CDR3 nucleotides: TGTGCCAGCACCCCCCTCCGGGACAGGCGGGATACGCAGTATTTT.

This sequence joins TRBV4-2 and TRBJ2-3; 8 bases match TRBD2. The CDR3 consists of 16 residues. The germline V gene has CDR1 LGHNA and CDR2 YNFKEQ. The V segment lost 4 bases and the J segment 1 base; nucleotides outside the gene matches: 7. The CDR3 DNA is TGTGCCAGCAGCCCCCGGTTTAGCGGGGGCACAGATACGCAGTATTTT. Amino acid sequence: CASSPRFSGGTDTQYF.

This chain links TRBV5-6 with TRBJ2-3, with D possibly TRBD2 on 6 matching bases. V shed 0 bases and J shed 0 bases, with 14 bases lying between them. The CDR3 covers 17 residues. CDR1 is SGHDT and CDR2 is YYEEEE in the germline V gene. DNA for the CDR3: TGTGCCAGCAGCTTGGAGGGTGGCGGGGATAGCACAGATACGCAGTATTTT. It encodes CASSLEGGGDSTDTQYF.

The CDR3 protein is CASNAVALLEQFF. The CDR3 DNA is TGTGCCAGCAACGCGGTAGCGCTCCTTGAGCAGTTCTTC. This chain joins TRBV2 and TRBJ2-1, with D tentatively TRBD2 (5 bases). V shed 7 bases and J shed 9 bases, with 16 bases lying between them. Germline lookup yields CDR1 SNHLY and CDR2 FYNNEI. The CDR3 sequence is 13 residues long.

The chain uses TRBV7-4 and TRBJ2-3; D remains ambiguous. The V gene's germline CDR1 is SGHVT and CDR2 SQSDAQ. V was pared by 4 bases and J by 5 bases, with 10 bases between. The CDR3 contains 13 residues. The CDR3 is CASSSPGQDTQYF. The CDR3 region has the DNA TGTGCCAGCAGCTCCCCCGGTCAAGATACGCAGTATTTT. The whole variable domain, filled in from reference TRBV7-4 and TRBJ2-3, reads GAGVSQSPRYKVAKRGRDVALRCDSISGHVTLYWYRQTLGQGSEVLTYSQSDAQRDKSGRPSGRFSAERPERSVSTLKIQRTEQGDSAVYLCASSSPGQDTQYFGPGTRLTVL.

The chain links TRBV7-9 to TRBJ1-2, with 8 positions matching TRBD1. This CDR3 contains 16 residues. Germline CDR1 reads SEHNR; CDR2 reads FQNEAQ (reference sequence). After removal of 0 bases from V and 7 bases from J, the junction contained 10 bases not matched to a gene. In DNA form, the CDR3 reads TGTGCCAGCAGCTTAGCCTTACTCAGGGGGCGAAGTGGCTACACCTTC. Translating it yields CASSLALLRGRSGYTF.

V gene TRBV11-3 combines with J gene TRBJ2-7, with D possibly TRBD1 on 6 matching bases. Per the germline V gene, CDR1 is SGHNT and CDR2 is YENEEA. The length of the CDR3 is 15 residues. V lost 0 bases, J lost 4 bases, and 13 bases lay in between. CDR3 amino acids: CASSLEAGDTYEQYF. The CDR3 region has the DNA TGTGCCAGCAGCTTAGAGGCAGGGGACACGTACGAGCAGTACTTC.

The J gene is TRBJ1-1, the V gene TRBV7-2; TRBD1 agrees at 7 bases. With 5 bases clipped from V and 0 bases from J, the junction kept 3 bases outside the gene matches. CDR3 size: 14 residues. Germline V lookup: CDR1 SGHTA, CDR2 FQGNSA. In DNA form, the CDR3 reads TGTGCCAGCAGCGAGAGGGGGCTGAACACTGAAGCTTTCTTT. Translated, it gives CASSERGLNTEAFF.

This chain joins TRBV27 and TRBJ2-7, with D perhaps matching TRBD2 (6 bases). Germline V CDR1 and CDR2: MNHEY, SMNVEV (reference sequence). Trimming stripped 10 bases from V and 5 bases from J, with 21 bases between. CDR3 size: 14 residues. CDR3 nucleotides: TGTGCCACCCACCCTCCCTCGGGGGTCCACGAGCAGTACTTC. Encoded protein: CATHPPSGVHEQYF.

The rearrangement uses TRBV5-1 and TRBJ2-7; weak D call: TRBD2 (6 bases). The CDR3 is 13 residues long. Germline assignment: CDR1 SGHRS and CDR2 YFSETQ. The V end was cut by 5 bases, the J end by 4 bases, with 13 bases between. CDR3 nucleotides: TGCGCCAGCAGTCTACGGGGGTTATACGAGCAGTACTTC. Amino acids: CASSLRGLYEQYF.

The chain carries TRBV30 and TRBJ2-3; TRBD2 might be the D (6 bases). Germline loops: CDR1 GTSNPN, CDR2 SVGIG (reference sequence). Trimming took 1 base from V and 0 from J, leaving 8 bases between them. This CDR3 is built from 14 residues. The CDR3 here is CAWSASASTDTQYF. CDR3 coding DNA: TGTGCCTGGAGTGCTAGCGCAAGCACAGATACGCAGTATTTT. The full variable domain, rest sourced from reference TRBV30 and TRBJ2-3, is SQTIHQWPATLVQPVGSPLSLECTVEGTSNPNLYWYRQAAGRGLQLLFYSVGIGQISSEVPQNLSASRPQDRQFILSSKKLLLSDSGFYLCAWSASASTDTQYFGPGTRLTVL.